These 27 T cell receptor beta chains share one sample of origin, sequenced in a study of technical replicates of blood from several donors. TCRdb's copy holds only in-frame clones and misses some; the assay was immunoSEQ multiplex PCR. The sample comprises about 71,000 clones, approximately 96% of which are singletons, and less than 0.25% rests with the top ten. Material: T cells isolated from PBMCs. The receptor set was obtained from a human donor in good health.

V gene TRBV28 combines with J gene TRBJ2-4, with TRBD2 matching 14 bases. This CDR3 spans 18 amino acids. Trimming cost V 6 bases and J 4 bases; bases outside gene matches: 11. Per the germline V gene, CDR1 is MDHEN and CDR2 is SYDVKM. CDR3 sequence reads: CASSPAGTSGGRKNIQYF. In DNA form, the CDR3 reads TGTGCCAGCAGCCCCGCCGGGACTAGCGGGGGAAGAAAAAACATTCAGTACTTC.

This clone showed up just once. The rearrangement links TRBV5-4 to TRBJ2-7, with D maybe TRBD2 (6 bases). In germline, CDR1 is SGHNT, CDR2 YYREEE (reference sequence). Trimming shortened V by 2 bases and J by 0 bases, and 12 bases separated the two germline ends. This CDR3 is 15 amino acids long. CDR3 DNA sequence: TGTGCCAGCAGCTTACCCCGGCGGGGCTCCTACGAGCAGTACTTC. It specifies CASSLPRRGSYEQYF.

This clone has only one observation. The chain carries TRBV27 and TRBJ2-7, with TRBD1 identical over 9 bases. The CDR3 contains 13 residues. Germline V CDR1 and CDR2: MNHEY, SMNVEV (reference sequence). Germline trimming cut 6 bases from V and 2 bases from J; bases unmatched to any gene: 2. This CDR3 is CASRGTGTYEQYF. In nucleotides, the CDR3 is TGTGCCAGCAGGGGGACAGGGACCTACGAGCAGTACTTC.

This chain uses TRBV19 with TRBJ2-7; 10 positions match TRBD2. The J segment lost 3 bases and the V segment lost 3 bases, leaving 5 bases of the junction unmatched. Germline-derived CDR1 and CDR2 are LNHDA and SQIVND (reference sequence). The length of the CDR3 is 15 residues. CDR3 amino acids: CASSILAGGFYEQYF. The CDR3 DNA sequence: TGTGCCAGTAGTATCTTAGCGGGGGGATTCTACGAGCAGTACTTC.

This chain uses TRBV5-4 with TRBJ2-1; TRBD2 matches at 10 bases. The germline CDR1 and CDR2 sequences are SGHNT and YYREEE (reference sequence). The CDR3 length is 15 residues. After removal of 1 base from V and 15 bases from J, the junction contained 13 bases not matched to a gene. CDR3 sequence: CASSLRGASGSRPFF. The CDR3 bases are TGTGCCAGCAGCTTGAGGGGCGCTAGCGGGAGTAGGCCGTTCTTC.

This chain uses TRBV19 with TRBJ1-4; D is perhaps TRBD1 (6 bases). Per germline, CDR1 LNHDA and CDR2 SQIVND (reference sequence). There are 14 residues in the CDR3. Trimming pared 3 bases from V and 8 bases from J, leaving 13 bases between. The CDR3 nucleotides read TGTGCCAGTAGTATTCCAGGGGACGGGGAAAAACTGTTTTTT. Translation gives CASSIPGDGEKLFF.

The chain joins TRBV2 to TRBJ2-7; possible D gene TRBD1, 5 bases. The CDR3 covers 14 residues. Deletions cut 11 bases from V and 4 bases from J, with 21 bases between. Per germline, CDR1 SNHLY and CDR2 FYNNEI. The CDR3 coding sequence is TGTGCCGGAGCAAGTTTGAAGGGGTTTTACGAGCAGTACTTC. As protein: CAGASLKGFYEQYF.

V usage is TRBV27 and J usage is TRBJ1-2, with D possibly being TRBD1 (6 bases). The CDR3 totals 13 residues. Germline CDR1 and CDR2: MNHEY and SMNVEV (reference sequence). V was cut by 4 bases and J by 4 bases, with 10 bases left in between. The CDR3 DNA is TGTGCCAGCAGTTCACCAGGGGCCTATGGCTACACCTTC. This encodes CASSSPGAYGYTF.

The chain employs TRBV28 and TRBJ1-1; TRBD1 agrees at 7 bases. V lost 5 bases, J lost 1 base, and 10 bases stayed unmatched. Germline V gene data show CDR1 as MDHEN and CDR2 as SYDVKM. The CDR3 extends over 16 amino acids. This CDR3 is CASSGRTGLGNTEAFF. The CDR3, as DNA: TGTGCCAGCAGTGGAAGGACAGGACTGGGGAACACTGAAGCTTTCTTT.

This clone has just a few counts. CDR3 DNA: TGCGCCAGCAGCCGTACAGGTGAGAACACTGAAGCTTTCTTT. Protein sequence: CASSRTGENTEAFF. This chain joins TRBV5-1 and TRBJ1-1; perhaps TRBD1 as D (5 bases). Trimming shortened V by 4 bases and J by 1 base, and 11 bases separated the two germline ends. CDR3 length equals 14 residues. CDR1 and CDR2 (germline): SGHRS, YFSETQ.

The rearrangement joins TRBV4-1 to TRBJ2-3; D is possibly TRBD2 (5 bases). The CDR3 is 14 amino acids. CDR1 is MGHRA, CDR2 YSYEKL, per germline. V lost 4 bases, J lost 4 bases, and 12 bases lay in between. The CDR3 nucleotides are TGCGCCAGCAGCCTCACCGGACTCCCAGATACGCAGTATTTT. Translated, it gives CASSLTGLPDTQYF.

This sequence joins TRBV6-5 and TRBJ2-1; TRBD2 matches 8 bases. CDR1 MNHEY and CDR2 SVGAGI come from the germline V gene. The CDR3 spans 16 residues. V was clipped by 2 bases and J by 1 base; unmatched bases: 4. Here the CDR3 reads CASSYGSGGSYNEQFF. Written as DNA, the CDR3 is TGTGCCAGCAGTTACGGTTCGGGAGGGTCCTACAATGAGCAGTTCTTC.

As DNA, the CDR3 is TGCAGCGCGGAAACAGCCGGCAGAGACACCGGGGAGCTGTTTTTT. Protein sequence: CSAETAGRDTGELFF. The V call is TRBV29-1, the J call TRBJ2-2; D not certain. From germline, CDR1 is SQVTM and CDR2 ANQGSEA. The germline V and J ends were trimmed by 7 bases and 3 bases, with 18 bases remaining between them. The CDR3 totals 15 residues.

The chain combines TRBV11-2 with TRBJ1-4; possibly TRBD1 for D (6 bases). The CDR3 loop spans 17 amino acids. V shed 4 bases and J shed 8 bases, with 23 bases lying between them. CDR1 is SGHAT, CDR2 FQNNGV, per germline. The CDR3 here is CASSSWGTRVRGEKLFF. CDR3 in DNA: TGTGCCAGCAGCTCATGGGGGACACGGGTGCGAGGGGAAAAACTGTTTTTT.

The genes are TRBV5-1 and TRBJ2-6; TRBD1 matches at 7 bases. From germline, CDR1 is SGHRS and CDR2 YFSETQ. The CDR3 loop spans 17 amino acids. Trimming took 0 bases from V and 0 from J; bases not matched to a gene: 3. CDR3 in DNA: TGCGCCAGCAGCTTGGGACAGGGAGTCTCTGGGGCCAACGTCCTGACTTTC. Translated, it gives CASSLGQGVSGANVLTF.

V is TRBV4-1 and J is TRBJ2-7; TRBD1 matches 10 bases. Trimming removed 1 base from V and 3 bases from J; junction bases left unmatched: 6. Per germline, CDR1 MGHRA and CDR2 YSYEKL. This CDR3 has 16 residues. CDR3 nucleotide sequence: TGCGCCAGCAGCCAAGGGAGCGGACAGGGGGGCTACGAGCAGTACTTC. Amino acid sequence: CASSQGSGQGGYEQYF.

The rearrangement uses TRBV28 and TRBJ2-7; 8 bases fit TRBD2. CDR3 length: 15 amino acids. Germline trimming cut 1 base from V and 2 bases from J; bases unmatched to any gene: 4. Germline loops: CDR1 MDHEN, CDR2 SYDVKM. This chain's CDR3 is CASSLSGGGPYEQYF. The CDR3, as DNA: TGTGCCAGCAGTTTATCCGGGGGGGGGCCCTACGAGCAGTACTTC. Full variable domain (rest looked up from reference TRBV28 and TRBJ2-7): DVKVTQSSRYLVKRTGEKVFLECVQDMDHENMFWYRQDPGLGLRLIYFSYDVKMKEKGDIPEGYSVSREKKERFSLILESASTNQTSMYLCASSLSGGGPYEQYFGPGTRLTVT.

V usage is TRBV15 and J usage is TRBJ2-2; D might be TRBD1 (6 bases). This CDR3 spans 15 amino acids. Trimming took off 5 bases at V and 3 bases at J, with 13 bases between the two ends. The V gene's germline CDR1 is LNHNV and CDR2 YYDKDF (reference sequence). The CDR3 reads CATSPYRADTGELFF. CDR3 nucleotide sequence: TGTGCCACCAGCCCTTACAGGGCCGACACCGGGGAGCTGTTTTTT.

CDR3 DNA: TGTGCCAGCTCACCACTTGAAGGACAGGGGTTTTTATTGCGTGGCTACACCTTC. Translated, it gives CASSPLEGQGFLLRGYTF. This chain links TRBV18 with TRBJ1-2; 9 positions agree with TRBD1. This CDR3 has 18 amino acids. V was pared by 1 base and J by 7 bases, with 16 bases of the junction left unmatched. Germline V gene lookup returns CDR1 KGHSH and CDR2 LQKENI. The full variable domain, in which reference TRBV18 and TRBJ1-2 provide the parts outside the CDR3, is NAGVMQNPRHLVRRRGQEARLRCSPMKGHSHVYWYRQLPEEGLKFMVYLQKENIIDESGMPKERFSAEFPKEGPSILRIQQVVRGDSAAYFCASSPLEGQGFLLRGYTFGSGTRLTVV.

CDR3 protein: CASSLGWPNYGYTF. The CDR3 nucleotides read TGCGCCAGCAGCTTGGGCTGGCCTAACTATGGCTACACCTTC. The chain employs TRBV5-1 and TRBJ1-2; unclear D gene. V was shortened by 0 bases and J by 0 bases, with 6 bases between the two germline ends. The CDR3 runs to 14 residues. Germline V gene lookup returns CDR1 SGHRS and CDR2 YFSETQ. The full variable domain, in which reference TRBV5-1 and TRBJ1-2 provide the parts outside the CDR3, is KAGVTQTPRYLIKTRGQQVTLSCSPISGHRSVSWYQQTPGQGLQFLFEYFSETQRNKGNFPGRFSGRQFSNSRSEMNVSTLELGDSALYLCASSLGWPNYGYTFGSGTRLTVV.

This clone was seen a single time. The rearrangement joins TRBV7-9 to TRBJ1-2; D unclear. V lost 5 bases, J lost 4 bases, and 5 bases lay in between. Germline loops: CDR1 SEHNR, CDR2 FQNEAQ (reference sequence). This CDR3 is 11 amino acids long. As DNA, the CDR3 is TGTGCCAGCAGCACTTTCTATGGCTACACCTTC. Translation gives CASSTFYGYTF.

The chain is built from TRBV10-3 and TRBJ1-5; TRBD1 aligns across 8 bases. Germline V lookup: CDR1 ENHRY, CDR2 SYGVKD. V gave up 5 bases and J gave up 8 bases; unmatched junction bases: 8. CDR3 size: 14 residues. CDR3 loop: CAISTGQGLEPQHF. CDR3 nucleotide sequence: TGTGCCATCAGTACCGGACAGGGTTTGGAGCCCCAGCATTTT.

This rearrangement joins TRBV2 to TRBJ2-7, with 7 bases aligning to TRBD2. There are 14 residues in the CDR3. V trimming: 7 bases; J trimming: 2 bases; junction bases outside the gene matches: 8. Germline loops: CDR1 SNHLY, CDR2 FYNNEI. The CDR3, as DNA: TGTGCCAGCATAAGGGCTAGCGGAACCTACGAGCAGTACTTC. Encoded protein: CASIRASGTYEQYF. The whole variable domain, remainder taken from reference TRBV2 and TRBJ2-7, is EPEVTQTPSHQVTQMGQEVILRCVPISNHLYFYWYRQILGQKVEFLVSFYNNEISEKSEIFDDQFSVERPDGSNFTLKIRSTKLEDSAMYFCASIRASGTYEQYFGPGTRLTVT.

The chain is built from TRBV30 and TRBJ1-6; TRBD1 matches 7 bases. The length of the CDR3 is 15 residues. The ends lost 2 bases at V and 5 bases at J; junction bases unmatched: 6. From germline, CDR1 is GTSNPN and CDR2 SVGIG (reference sequence). The CDR3 loop is CAWSRKQGNNSPLHF. DNA for the CDR3: TGTGCCTGGAGTCGGAAACAGGGGAATAATTCACCCCTCCACTTT. The complete variable domain, with remaining parts taken from reference TRBV30 and TRBJ1-6, reads SQTIHQWPATLVQPVGSPLSLECTVEGTSNPNLYWYRQAAGRGLQLLFYSVGIGQISSEVPQNLSASRPQDRQFILSSKKLLLSDSGFYLCAWSRKQGNNSPLHFGNGTRLTVT.

This chain joins TRBV11-2 and TRBJ2-7, with D possibly matching TRBD1 (5 bases). This CDR3 region has 14 residues. Germline V gives CDR1 SGHAT, CDR2 FQNNGV. V lost 6 bases and J lost 7, with 19 bases in between. The CDR3 protein is CASSGYKGPVEQYF. The CDR3 DNA is TGTGCCAGCAGTGGTTATAAGGGGCCGGTGGAGCAGTACTTC.

This chain uses TRBV11-2 with TRBJ2-1, with D maybe TRBD1 (5 bases). The germline CDR1 and CDR2 sequences are SGHAT and FQNNGV. The CDR3 length is 17 residues. Trimming cost V 1 base and J 0 bases, with 13 bases left between them. The CDR3 coding sequence is TGTGCCAGCAGCTTAGCGCCGGACATGGGCTCCTACAATGAGCAGTTCTTC. Its protein product is CASSLAPDMGSYNEQFF.

The chain has TRBV4-1 and TRBJ2-2, with TRBD2 matching 7 bases. CDR3 length: 17 amino acids. Germline lookup yields CDR1 MGHRA and CDR2 YSYEKL. The J segment lost 0 bases and the V segment lost 0 bases, leaving 4 bases of the junction unmatched. The CDR3 loop reads CASSQDRGGPNTGELFF. For the CDR3, the DNA is TGCGCCAGCAGCCAAGATAGGGGAGGGCCGAACACCGGGGAGCTGTTTTTT.